The 32 T cell receptor beta chains given below trace back to one sample, sequenced in a study of cytomegalovirus exposure and HLA in healthy donors. The study ran its PCR with 60 Vbeta and 13 Jbeta primers. Libraries were prepared by immunoSEQ multiplex PCR; TCRdb keeps only in-frame clonotypes and omits some of them. The sample carries 100,000 to 150,000 clones, approximately 80% recorded once. The sequenced sample was PBMCs. The receptors here all came from a woman in her forties in good health and CMV-seropositive.

This clone has only a few counts. This chain links TRBV27 with TRBJ1-2; 7 nucleotides line up with TRBD1. Germline CDR1 and CDR2: MNHEY and SMNVEV (reference sequence). V lost 4 bases, J lost 7 bases, and 6 bases stayed unmatched. The CDR3 spans 13 residues. The CDR3 DNA reads as TGTGCCAGCAGTTCCCCAGGGGGTGGTGGCTACACCTTC. Protein: CASSSPGGGGYTF.

DNA for the CDR3: TGTGCCACCTCGTCGGGACAGGGGCTGGGGGAGCAGTACTTC. Encoded protein: CATSSGQGLGEQYF. The genes are TRBV6-6 and TRBJ2-7; 10 nucleotides match TRBD1. J lost 7 bases, V lost 10 bases, and 13 bases had no gene match. The CDR3 is 14 residues long. Germline V lookup: CDR1 MNHNY, CDR2 SVGAGI (reference sequence).

The J gene is TRBJ2-5, the V gene TRBV7-2, with D perhaps TRBD1 (5 bases). Germline CDR1 and CDR2: SGHTA and FQGNSA. V was clipped by 7 bases and J by 2 bases, with 11 bases between them. This CDR3 contains 13 residues. CDR3 sequence: CASKGLRQETQYF. CDR3 DNA sequence: TGTGCCAGCAAGGGGCTTCGGCAAGAGACCCAGTACTTC.

The chain joins TRBV11-2 to TRBJ2-1, with 8 nucleotides matching TRBD2. Trimming took 5 bases from V and 15 from J; bases not matched to a gene: 6. The CDR3 runs 11 residues. The germline V gene encodes CDR1 SGHAT and CDR2 FQNNGV. This CDR3 reads CASSAGTSWFF. The CDR3 nucleotides are TGTGCCAGCAGCGCCGGGACTAGTTGGTTCTTC.

The rearrangement links TRBV28 to TRBJ2-7; 8 bases map to TRBD1. Germline values: CDR1 MDHEN, CDR2 SYDVKM. Losses at the gene ends were 1 base for V and 4 bases for J; bases not matched to a gene: 6. The CDR3 loop spans 15 amino acids. CDR3 sequence (DNA): TGTGCCAGCAGTTTATTCGGGACAGGAGTTTACGAGCAGTACTTC. This codes for CASSLFGTGVYEQYF.

This clone has more than one count but fewer than ten. V gene TRBV6-1 combines with J gene TRBJ2-2; 7 positions match TRBD2. The CDR3 is 16 amino acids. Germline values: CDR1 MNHNS, CDR2 SASEGT. V was clipped by 2 bases and J by 7 bases; unmatched bases: 10. CDR3 coding DNA: TGTGCCAGCAGTGAACCGAGCGGGACCTTCATCGGGGAGCTGTTTTTT. Its translation is CASSEPSGTFIGELFF.

This chain links TRBV30 with TRBJ2-7, with TRBD2 identical over 11 bases. With V trimmed by 3 bases and J by 3 bases, 13 bases remained unmatched. Per the germline V gene, CDR1 is GTSNPN and CDR2 is SVGIG (reference sequence). The CDR3 has 17 amino acids. In nucleotides, the CDR3 is TGTGCCTGGAGCGGAGCGGGACTAGCGGATTTTAACTACGAGCAGTACTTC. This sequence encodes CAWSGAGLADFNYEQYF. Drawing the rest from reference TRBV30 and TRBJ2-7, the complete variable domain is SQTIHQWPATLVQPVGSPLSLECTVEGTSNPNLYWYRQAAGRGLQLLFYSVGIGQISSEVPQNLSASRPQDRQFILSSKKLLLSDSGFYLCAWSGAGLADFNYEQYFGPGTRLTVT.

This chain uses TRBV6-1 with TRBJ2-7; weak D call: TRBD2 (5 bases). The CDR3 is 14 amino acids. V gave up 6 bases and J gave up 0 bases, with 12 bases separating them. Germline CDR1 MNHNS, CDR2 SASEGT. CDR3 residues: CASSDPGISYEQYF. The CDR3 nucleotides are TGTGCCAGCAGCGATCCCGGGATCTCCTACGAGCAGTACTTC.

With respect to this clone: An end of the junction differs from the germline gene, which may be a read error. The chain couples TRBV5-1 to TRBJ2-2, with D unclear. Germline V CDR1 and CDR2: SGHRS, YFSETQ. The CDR3 runs 15 residues. Here the CDR3 DNA reads TGCGCCAGCAGCGTGGCACTGATGAACGCCGGGGAGCTGTTTTTT. Its protein is CASSVALMNAGELFF.

The chain combines TRBV4-2 with TRBJ1-1; D possibly corresponds to TRBD1 (5 bases). The germline CDR1 and CDR2 sequences are LGHNA and YNFKEQ. The germline V and J ends were trimmed by 5 bases and 1 base, with 11 bases remaining between them. The CDR3 contains 14 residues. The CDR3 spells CASSEEGRNTEAFF. The CDR3 coding sequence is TGTGCCAGCAGCGAGGAGGGGAGGAACACTGAAGCTTTCTTT.

With regard to this clone: Compared with germline, one end of the junction differs, possibly owing to a read error. This rearrangement joins TRBV7-9 to TRBJ2-7; 10 bases are shared with TRBD1. This CDR3 spans 15 amino acids. The V gene's germline CDR1 is SEHNR and CDR2 FQNEAQ (reference sequence). The CDR3 loop is CSSSSYLGQGGEQYF. For the CDR3, the DNA is TGTTCCAGCAGCTCCTACCTCGGACAGGGGGGGGAGCAGTACTTC. The variable domain in full, with the rest retrieved from reference TRBV7-9 and TRBJ2-7, is DTGVSQNPRHKITKRGQNVTFRCDPISEHNRLYWYRQTLGQGPEFLTYFQNEAQLEKSRLLSDRFSAERPKGSFSTLEIQRTEQGDSAMYLCSSSSYLGQGGEQYFGPGTRLTVT.

This clone has more than one count but fewer than ten. The V call is TRBV27, the J call TRBJ2-3, with TRBD2 matching over 7 bases. With V trimmed by 2 bases and J by 0 bases, 17 bases remained unmatched. The CDR3 is 20 amino acids. Germline lookup yields CDR1 MNHEY and CDR2 SMNVEV (reference sequence). CDR3 nucleotide sequence: TGTGCCAGCAGTTTACTACGTTTAGCGGGCCATGACGCTAGCACAGATACGCAGTATTTT. Residues: CASSLLRLAGHDASTDTQYF.

The J gene is TRBJ2-7, the V gene TRBV11-3; 7 positions agree with TRBD1. The CDR3 covers 16 residues. V trimming: 3 bases; J trimming: 2 bases; junction bases outside the gene matches: 10. CDR1 is SGHNT and CDR2 is YENEEA in the germline V gene. CDR3 protein: CASSFTDRERTYEQYF. CDR3 DNA sequence: TGTGCCAGCAGCTTCACTGACAGGGAGAGAACCTACGAGCAGTACTTC.

J is TRBJ2-3 and V is TRBV5-4, with 8 bases identical to TRBD2. The trim removed 4 bases at V and 4 bases at J, leaving 8 bases unmatched. The germline V gene encodes CDR1 SGHNT and CDR2 YYREEE (reference sequence). This CDR3 comprises 15 residues. In nucleotides, the CDR3 is TGTGCCAGCAGCGTTCCCGGGACTAGAGCAGATACGCAGTATTTT. This encodes CASSVPGTRADTQYF.

In this sample, this clone turned up a few times. The V and J genes are TRBV7-9 and TRBJ2-1; 7 nucleotides agree with TRBD2. Germline V gene data show CDR1 as SEHNR and CDR2 as FQNEAQ (reference sequence). The CDR3 consists of 14 residues. The ends lost 5 bases at V and 1 base at J; junction bases unmatched: 2. CDR3 in amino acids: CASSTRGSYNEQFF. The DNA for the CDR3 is TGTGCCAGCAGCACGCGGGGGTCCTACAATGAGCAGTTCTTC.

The rearrangement uses TRBV6-5 and TRBJ2-7; tentative D call: TRBD2 (5 bases). Deletions cut 2 bases from V and 4 bases from J, with 12 bases between. The CDR3 covers 14 residues. Germline CDR1 reads MNHEY; CDR2 reads SVGAGI. The CDR3 sequence: CASSYRGSGYEQYF. The CDR3 region has the DNA TGTGCCAGCAGTTACCGCGGGTCCGGTTACGAGCAGTACTTC.

J is TRBJ2-3 and V is TRBV2; TRBD2 aligns across 14 bases. Losses at the gene ends were 5 bases for V and 2 bases for J; bases not matched to a gene: 3. CDR1 and CDR2 from the germline V gene are SNHLY and FYNNEI. The CDR3 loop spans 16 amino acids. Written as DNA, the CDR3 is TGTGCCAGCAGTAGGGGACTAGCGGGAGACACAGATACGCAGTATTTT. Protein: CASSRGLAGDTDTQYF.

The J gene is TRBJ2-5, the V gene TRBV7-2; 7 bases align to TRBD2. This CDR3 has 15 amino acids. The ends lost 1 base at V and 5 bases at J; junction bases unmatched: 7. Germline lookup yields CDR1 SGHTA and CDR2 FQGNSA. The CDR3 bases are TGTGCCAGCAGCTTAGATCCCTTCGGGAGGGAGACCCAGTACTTC. Residues: CASSLDPFGRETQYF.

This clone has just a few counts. V and J are TRBV28 and TRBJ2-1; D may be TRBD2 (6 bases). This CDR3 has 15 amino acids. Per the germline V gene, CDR1 is MDHEN and CDR2 is SYDVKM. Trimming removed 10 bases at V and 7 bases at J, with 23 bases between. The CDR3 reads CATEATGLFFNEQFF. The CDR3 DNA reads TGTGCCACCGAAGCCACGGGACTCTTCTTTAATGAGCAGTTCTTC.

The chain links TRBV7-9 to TRBJ2-1; 10 positions match TRBD1. Germline assignment: CDR1 SEHNR and CDR2 FQNEAQ (reference sequence). This CDR3 contains 19 residues. The J segment lost 8 bases and the V segment lost 2 bases, leaving 18 bases of the junction unmatched. CDR3 DNA: TGTGCCAGCAGCTTACCGACAGGGGGCAGGCTAGCGGGTACGGATGAGCAGTTCTTC. Translated: CASSLPTGGRLAGTDEQFF.

The sample holds a few counts of this clone. This rearrangement joins TRBV10-2 to TRBJ2-1; 12 nucleotides match TRBD2. Germline assignment: CDR1 WSHSY and CDR2 SAAADI. The V segment lost 7 bases and the J segment 9 bases; nucleotides outside the gene matches: 10. The CDR3 is made up of 15 amino acids. For the CDR3, the DNA is TGCGCCAGCAAACCCCCGGGACTAGCGGGTGGTGAGCAGTTCTTC. Amino acids: CASKPPGLAGGEQFF.

This clone was picked up one time. The CDR3 loop is CASSSWGGAGANVLTF. CDR3 DNA sequence: TGTGCCAGCAGCTCGTGGGGGGGGGCTGGGGCCAACGTCCTGACTTTC. The chain carries TRBV7-3 and TRBJ2-6, with 7 bases fitting TRBD2. Losses at the gene ends were 4 bases for V and 2 bases for J; bases not matched to a gene: 5. This CDR3 has 16 residues. The germline V gene encodes CDR1 SGHTA and CDR2 FQGTGA.

This chain connects TRBV5-4 to TRBJ2-5; D gene ambiguous. This CDR3 is 14 amino acids long. The V gene lost 0 bases and the J gene lost 2 bases, with 8 bases spanning the gap. CDR1 is SGHNT and CDR2 is YYREEE in the germline V gene (reference sequence). The CDR3 sequence is CASSLVADQETQYF. Written as DNA, the CDR3 is TGTGCCAGCAGCTTGGTGGCAGATCAAGAGACCCAGTACTTC.

The DNA of the CDR3 is TGCGCCAGCATACCCGACCTAGCGGGAGAAGATACATACACAGATACGCAGTATTTT. This encodes CASIPDLAGEDTYTDTQYF. The V gene is TRBV10-2, the J gene TRBJ2-3; 10 bases agree with TRBD2. The CDR3 totals 19 residues. V gave up 7 bases and J gave up 2 bases; unmatched junction bases: 18. CDR1 and CDR2 (germline): WSHSY, SAAADI.

This chain uses TRBV18 with TRBJ1-1, with 7 positions matching TRBD1. CDR3 length: 13 amino acids. Germline V gene data show CDR1 as KGHSH and CDR2 as LQKENI. J gave up 4 bases and V 4 bases, and 3 bases lay outside the gene matches. The CDR3 nucleotides read TGTGCCAGCTCACTAAACAGGGGCACTGAAGCTTTCTTT. Translating it yields CASSLNRGTEAFF.

V usage is TRBV7-9 and J usage is TRBJ1-4; D gene uncertain. CDR1 and CDR2 (germline): SEHNR, FQNEAQ (reference sequence). The CDR3 runs to 13 residues. The V and J ends lost 2 bases and 4 bases respectively, with 5 bases between them. The CDR3 DNA follows: TGTGCCAGCAGCTTAAACGGTAATGAAAAACTGTTTTTT. It is translated as CASSLNGNEKLFF.

V and J are TRBV2 and TRBJ2-2; tentative D call: TRBD1 (5 bases). V was cut by 3 bases and J by 7 bases, with 12 bases left in between. Germline CDR1 SNHLY, CDR2 FYNNEI. The CDR3 length is 14 residues. CDR3 residues: CASSELSGNGELFF. The CDR3 DNA reads as TGTGCCAGCAGTGAGCTGTCAGGGAACGGGGAGCTGTTTTTT.

On this clone: This same CDR3 is encoded by further DNA sequences in the sample. The chain employs TRBV20-1 and TRBJ2-3; 8 bases are shared with TRBD1. The CDR3 consists of 11 residues. Germline V gene sequence: CDR1 DFQATT, CDR2 SNEGSKA (reference sequence). V gave up 6 bases and J gave up 10 bases; unmatched junction bases: 6. The CDR3 is CSAPKQGAQYF. In DNA, the CDR3 is TGCAGTGCACCCAAACAGGGGGCGCAGTATTTT.

This chain uses TRBV9 with TRBJ1-2; D is unresolved. The V end was cut by 0 bases, the J end by 9 bases, with 15 bases between. Germline V gives CDR1 SGDLS, CDR2 YYNGEE. This CDR3 contains 14 residues. The CDR3 DNA reads TGTGCCAGCAGCGTAGCGGGAGATAGCCTTAGCTACACCTTC. Translation gives CASSVAGDSLSYTF.

This sequence joins TRBV28 and TRBJ2-7; 7 bases align to TRBD2. V lost 4 bases, J lost 3 bases, and 9 bases stayed unmatched. Germline CDR1 and CDR2: MDHEN and SYDVKM. The CDR3 is 15 amino acids. CDR3 sequence: CASSSPGTTRYEQYF. DNA of the CDR3: TGTGCCAGCAGTTCACCCGGGACTACCCGCTACGAGCAGTACTTC.

As to this clone: A read error may produce the germline difference seen at one junction end. This chain links TRBV4-2 with TRBJ2-3; TRBD2 matches 12 bases. CDR1 and CDR2 (germline): LGHNA, YNFKEQ. The CDR3 runs 18 residues. CDR3 amino acids: CAGSPRHLAGGLGNTQYF. The CDR3, as DNA: TGTGCCGGCAGCCCGAGGCATCTAGCGGGAGGGCTGGGAAATACGCAGTATTTT.

CDR3 amino acids: CASKGGKLAGSETQYF. CDR3 bases: TGCGCCAGCAAAGGGGGGAAACTAGCGGGGTCAGAGACCCAGTACTTC. The genes are TRBV5-1 and TRBJ2-5, with 10 bases matching TRBD2. V dropped 6 bases and J dropped 4; count of bases not matched to a gene: 12. Germline CDR1 SGHRS, CDR2 YFSETQ. The CDR3 loop spans 16 amino acids.